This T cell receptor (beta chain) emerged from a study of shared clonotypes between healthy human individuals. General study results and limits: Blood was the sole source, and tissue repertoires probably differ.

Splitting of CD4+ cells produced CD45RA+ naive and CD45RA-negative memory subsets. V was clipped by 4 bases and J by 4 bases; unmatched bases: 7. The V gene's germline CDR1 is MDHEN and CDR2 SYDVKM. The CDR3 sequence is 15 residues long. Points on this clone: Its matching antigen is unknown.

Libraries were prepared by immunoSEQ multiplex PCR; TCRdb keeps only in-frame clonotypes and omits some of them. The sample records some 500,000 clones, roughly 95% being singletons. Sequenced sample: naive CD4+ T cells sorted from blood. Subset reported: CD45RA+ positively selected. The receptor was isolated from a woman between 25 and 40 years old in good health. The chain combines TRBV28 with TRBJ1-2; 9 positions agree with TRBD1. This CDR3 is CASSSSTGGSYGYTF. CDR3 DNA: TGTGCCAGCAGTTCCTCGACAGGGGGTAGCTATGGCTACACCTTC.